This T cell receptor beta chain was observed in a study of blood T cell repertoires in COVID-19. Looking at the study overall: Samples came from the United States, Italy and Spain, spanning acute and convalescent COVID-19. Sample material is recorded as cDNA or gDNA derived from T cells, B-cell-depleted T cells, or PBMCs.

The CDR3 covers 15 residues. Per the original methods: For nucleated cells, counts were estimated from reference gene primer amplification. TCRdb's table, derived via immunoSEQ multiplex PCR, lists solely in-frame clones and lacks some. The DNA gave D and trimming, while V, J and clone size come from that table. This sample has about 64,000 clones, with roughly 88% found just once. Sequencing input: peripheral blood. The sequence derives from a man aged 70 or older with acute or convalescent COVID-19. V gene TRBV1 combines with J gene TRBJ2-7; whether TRBD1, the table's D call, matches the DNA was not checked. TRBV1 is a listed pseudogene. The CDR3: CTSSQGTGGNYEQYF. For the CDR3, the DNA is TGCACCAGCAGCCAAGGGACAGGGGGGAACTACGAGCAGTACTTC.